The clone carrying this TCR beta chain was seen a single time. Its antigen is undetermined. This record belongs to a study of T cell responses to AZD1222 COVID-19 vaccine. General study findings and limits: Dominant at 160-218 and 743-854, vaccine-associated CD4 TCRs also spanned spike. Close to half of all spike-specific TCRs reportedly target regions of the variants that are unmutated. Donors were chiefly white British, with a greater number of females, and clonal diversity was perhaps underestimated. At study baseline, merely five or six AZD1222 recipients were seropositive.

Method: immunoSEQ multiplex PCR; TCRdb's copy keeps in-frame clones and lacks some. The data hold roughly 200,000 clones, with 90% to 95% observed a single time. CDR1 and CDR2 from the germline V gene are MNHEY and SMNVEV (reference sequence). CDR3 length: 14 amino acids. V lost 4 bases and J lost 3, with 12 bases in between. Specimen: peripheral blood, collected 28 days after the second dose of the MenACWY control vaccine. This rearrangement joins TRBV27 to TRBJ1-2, with unresolved D. The sequence came from an adult who received the MenACWY meningococcal vaccine as a control. The chain's CDR3 is CASSSPSRDYGYTF. The CDR3 DNA sequence: TGTGCCAGCAGTTCGCCCTCGAGAGACTATGGCTACACCTTC.